Sequencing of this TCR beta chain was carried out in a study of cytomegalovirus exposure and HLA in healthy donors. Study-wide results and limits: Donors were assumed by presence/absence analyses to have roughly uniform sequencing depth. In vitro checks showed that a few CMV-associated chains really do target CMV antigens.

The ends lost 5 bases at V and 4 bases at J; junction bases unmatched: 8. Germline loops: CDR1 SGHAT, CDR2 FQNNGV. The CDR3 loop spans 15 amino acids. The study ran its PCR with 60 Vbeta and 13 Jbeta primers. Some clones are missing from TCRdb's copy, which holds only in-frame ones; the method was immunoSEQ multiplex PCR. The table shows approximately 160,000 clones, with around 76% occurring only once. Despite likely unrecorded immune exposures, the donors were nominally healthy at the time of sampling. This clone came up once. The target antigen is unknown. The sequence derives from a girl aged 5-17 years in good health and CMV-seropositive. The sequenced sample consisted of PBMCs. J is TRBJ1-5 and V is TRBV11-2; 7 bases match TRBD1. This chain's CDR3 is CASSPPGQLNQPQHF. The CDR3 nucleotides read TGTGCCAGCAGCCCCCCGGGACAGCTTAATCAGCCCCAGCATTTT.